This entry is about one T cell receptor (beta chain). These data belong to a study of CD8 T cells in Susac syndrome. The CDR3 contains 13 residues. The V end lost 3 bases, the J end lost 1 base, and 8 bases lay between the germline ends. The germline gives CDR1 DFQATT, CDR2 SNEGSKA (reference sequence). The authors carried out high-throughput sequencing of TCR beta. They applied it to CD8+ and CD4+ T cells obtained from blood. Random hexamers primed reverse transcription of about 0.45 to 1 ug RNA. TCRdb reprocessed the immunoSEQ multiplex PCR reads with MiXCR, giving one entry per CDR3 protein. The sample includes some 130,000 distinct CDR3 sequences, approximately 95% seen only once; the top ten take about 0.18%.

Sequencing was done on a sample of CD8+ T cells from PBMCs. This TCR was sampled from a human donor with Susac syndrome. The chain links TRBV20-1 to TRBJ2-3; D is unclear. CDR3 bases: TGCAGTGCTAGTTTAGGACGCACAGATACGCAGTATTTT. Residues: CSASLGRTDTQYF.